This passage covers 11 T cell receptor beta chains from one sample sequenced in a study of T cells in Graves' hyperthyroidism and ophthalmopathy. TCR beta CDR3 region amplification was performed from RNA transcripts. First-round RT-PCR with HTBI primers amplified the TCR CDR3 region. TCRdb processed the multiplex PCR reads anew with MiXCR; each CDR3 protein has one entry. The table records around 500,000 distinct CDR3 sequences, about 16% of them present only once. The specimen sequenced was blood. These receptors all stem from a woman in her 30s with Graves' ophthalmopathy.

About this clonotype itself: It may be a read error: a sequence one base away is much more abundant. The chain links TRBV20-1 to TRBJ2-5; D perhaps matches TRBD2 (6 bases). The DNA end is a closer match to TRBJ2-1, so the J assignment may be wrong. The CDR3 totals 13 residues. Germline lookup yields CDR1 DFQATT and CDR2 SNEGSKA (reference sequence). The CDR3 is CSAPSPPGETQFF. The DNA of the CDR3 is TGCAGTGCTCCTTCCCCACCGGGGGAGACCCAGTTCTTC.

The rearrangement links TRBV7-3 to TRBJ1-3; no clear D. Germline V gene lookup returns CDR1 SGHTA and CDR2 FQGTGA. Trimming shortened V by 0 bases and J by 1 base, and 7 bases separated the two germline ends. This CDR3 has 15 amino acids. The CDR3 region is CASSLTGFSGNTIYF. CDR3 DNA sequence: TGTGCCAGCAGCTTAACCGGATTTTCTGGAAACACCATATATTTT.

At least ten counts were recorded for this clonotype. At one end, the junction sequence differs from germline, possibly due to a read error. The rearrangement joins TRBV7-9 to TRBJ1-1, with D hard to call. Germline values: CDR1 SEHNR, CDR2 FQNEAQ (reference sequence). The CDR3 totals 13 residues. CDR3 in DNA: TGCGCCAGCAGCTTGCAAGAGAACACTGAAGCTTTCTTT. Protein product: CASSLQENTEAFF.

This clonotype was counted many times. This sequence joins TRBV12-3 or TRBV12-4 and TRBJ2-7; the D gene is possibly TRBD2 (5 bases). V lost 3 bases, J lost 3 bases, and 12 bases lay in between. This CDR3 is built from 14 residues. The CDR3 spells CASSLEEGDYEQYF. The CDR3 nucleotides read TGTGCCAGCAGTTTGGAAGAGGGTGACTACGAGCAGTACTTC.

J is TRBJ1-1 and V is TRBV7-9; D is ambiguous. Germline V gene sequence: CDR1 SEHNR, CDR2 FQNEAQ (reference sequence). V dropped 6 bases and J dropped 3 bases, with 11 bases sitting between them. CDR3 size: 13 residues. The CDR3 sequence: CASSELSYTEAFF. In DNA form, the CDR3 reads TGTGCCAGCAGTGAACTGTCCTACACTGAAGCTTTCTTT.

Ten or more counts support this clonotype. V usage is TRBV28 and J usage is TRBJ1-2; no reliable D call. CDR1 is MDHEN and CDR2 is SYDVKM in the germline V gene. The CDR3 has 13 amino acids. Trimming left V 5 bases short and J 7 bases short, with 14 bases between. As DNA, the CDR3 is TGTGCCAGCAGTCTCCCATCGGCTTCTGGCTACACCTTC. Translation gives CASSLPSASGYTF.

The chain carries TRBV20-1 and TRBJ2-2, with 7 bases aligning to TRBD2. CDR1 is DFQATT and CDR2 is SNEGSKA in the germline V gene (reference sequence). The CDR3 extends over 15 amino acids. The trim removed 4 bases at V and 7 bases at J, leaving 12 bases unmatched. CDR3 sequence: CSATRGVVGSGELFF. The CDR3 DNA reads as TGCAGTGCTACCCGGGGGGTCGTGGGTAGCGGGGAGCTGTTTTTT.

At least ten counts were recorded for this clonotype. The gene calls are TRBV12-3 or TRBV12-4 and TRBJ2-1; no clear D. V was shortened by 8 bases and J by 2 bases, with 16 bases between the two germline ends. CDR3 length equals 15 residues. The CDR3 sequence: CASSPSELAYNEQFF. The CDR3 DNA is TGTGCCAGCTCCCCATCAGAACTTGCCTACAATGAGCAGTTCTTC.

This clonotype was seen at least ten times. This rearrangement joins TRBV7-2 to TRBJ2-7; TRBD2 matches at 13 bases. This CDR3 contains 14 residues. From germline, CDR1 is SGHTA and CDR2 FQGNSA. J lost 2 bases, V lost 7 bases, and 2 bases had no gene match. This CDR3 reads CASKGTSGTYEQYF. CDR3 coding DNA: TGTGCCAGCAAAGGGACTAGCGGGACCTACGAGCAGTACTTC.

This CDR3 is CSARGTGQSYNSPLHF. The DNA for the CDR3 is TGCAGTGCTAGAGGAACAGGGCAATCCTATAATTCACCCCTCCACTTT. The rearrangement links TRBV20-1 to TRBJ1-6; maybe TRBD1 (6 bases). Looked up from germline, CDR1 is DFQATT and CDR2 is SNEGSKA (reference sequence). This CDR3 is built from 16 residues. Trimming took off 1 base at V and 1 base at J, with 11 bases between the two ends.

Remarks on this clonotype: A single base separates this from a much larger clone, so it may be a read error. The chain employs TRBV5-1 and TRBJ2-7, with 16 bases aligning to TRBD2. V was pared by 3 bases and J by 0 bases, with 3 bases of the junction left unmatched. CDR1 and CDR2 from the germline V gene are SGHRS and YFSETQ. The CDR3 is 17 amino acids. For the CDR3, the DNA is TGCGCCAGCAGCTCCGGGACTAGCGGGAGGGTCTCCTACGAGCAGTACTTC. This sequence encodes CASSSGTSGRVSYEQYF.